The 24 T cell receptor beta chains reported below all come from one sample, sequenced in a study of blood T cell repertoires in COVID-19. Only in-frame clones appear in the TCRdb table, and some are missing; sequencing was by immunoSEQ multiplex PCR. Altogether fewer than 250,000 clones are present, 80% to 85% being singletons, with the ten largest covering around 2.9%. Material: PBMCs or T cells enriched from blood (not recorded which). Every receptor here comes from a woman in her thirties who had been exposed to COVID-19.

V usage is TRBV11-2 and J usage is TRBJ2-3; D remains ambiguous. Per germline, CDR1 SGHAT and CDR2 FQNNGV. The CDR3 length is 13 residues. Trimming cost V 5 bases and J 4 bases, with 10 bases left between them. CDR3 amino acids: CASSQPPADTQYF. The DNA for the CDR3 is TGTGCCAGCAGCCAACCCCCGGCAGATACGCAGTATTTT.

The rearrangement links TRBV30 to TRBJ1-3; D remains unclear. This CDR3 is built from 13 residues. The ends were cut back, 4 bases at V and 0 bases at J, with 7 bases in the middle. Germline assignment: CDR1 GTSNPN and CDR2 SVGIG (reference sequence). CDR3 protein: CAWTLSSGNTIYF. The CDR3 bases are TGTGCCTGGACTCTGAGCTCTGGAAACACCATATATTTT.

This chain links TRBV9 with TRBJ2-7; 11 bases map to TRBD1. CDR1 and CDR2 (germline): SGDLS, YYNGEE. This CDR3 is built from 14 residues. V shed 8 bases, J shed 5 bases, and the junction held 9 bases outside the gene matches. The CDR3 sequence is CASQTGTGGHEQYF. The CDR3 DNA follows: TGTGCCAGTCAAACCGGGACAGGGGGTCACGAGCAGTACTTC.

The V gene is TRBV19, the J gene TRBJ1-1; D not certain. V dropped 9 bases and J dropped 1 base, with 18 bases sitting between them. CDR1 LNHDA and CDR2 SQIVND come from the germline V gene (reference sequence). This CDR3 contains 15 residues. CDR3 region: CASILATEGNTEAFF. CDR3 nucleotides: TGTGCCAGCATTCTAGCGACCGAGGGGAACACTGAAGCTTTCTTT.

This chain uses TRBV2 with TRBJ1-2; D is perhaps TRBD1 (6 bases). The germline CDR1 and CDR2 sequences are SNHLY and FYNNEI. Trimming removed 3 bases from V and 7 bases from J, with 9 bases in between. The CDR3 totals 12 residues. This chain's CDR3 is CASSENRVGYTF. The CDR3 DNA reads TGTGCCAGCAGTGAGAACAGGGTTGGCTACACCTTC.

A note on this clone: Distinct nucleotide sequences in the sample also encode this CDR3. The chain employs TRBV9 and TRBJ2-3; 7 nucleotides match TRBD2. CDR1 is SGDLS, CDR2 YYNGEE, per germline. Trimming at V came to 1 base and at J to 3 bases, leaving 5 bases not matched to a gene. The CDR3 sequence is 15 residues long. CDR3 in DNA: TGTGCCAGCAGCGTATCGGGCGGGGGTACAGATACGCAGTATTTT. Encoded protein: CASSVSGGGTDTQYF. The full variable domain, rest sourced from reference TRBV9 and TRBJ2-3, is DSGVTQTPKHLITATGQRVTLRCSPRSGDLSVYWYQQSLDQGLQFLIQYYNGEERAKGNILERFSAQQFPDLHSELNLSSLELGDSALYFCASSVSGGGTDTQYFGPGTRLTVL.

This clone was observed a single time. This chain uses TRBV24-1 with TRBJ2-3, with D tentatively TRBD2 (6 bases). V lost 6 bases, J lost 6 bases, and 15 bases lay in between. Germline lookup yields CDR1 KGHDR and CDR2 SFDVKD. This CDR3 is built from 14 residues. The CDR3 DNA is TGTGCCACCAGTACGGGGACTGGGGCGGATACGCAGTATTTT. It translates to CATSTGTGADTQYF.

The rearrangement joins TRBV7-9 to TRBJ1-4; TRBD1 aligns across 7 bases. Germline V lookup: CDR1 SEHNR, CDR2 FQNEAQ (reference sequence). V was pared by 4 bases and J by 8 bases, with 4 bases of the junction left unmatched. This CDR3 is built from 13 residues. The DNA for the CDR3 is TGTGCCAGCAGCTCCCGACAGGGCGAAAAACTGTTTTTT. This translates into CASSSRQGEKLFF.

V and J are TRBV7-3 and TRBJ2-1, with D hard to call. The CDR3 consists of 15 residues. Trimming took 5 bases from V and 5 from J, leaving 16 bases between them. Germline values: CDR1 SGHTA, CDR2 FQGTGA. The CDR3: CASSPQTGSDNEQFF. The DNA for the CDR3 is TGTGCCAGCAGCCCCCAAACCGGGTCAGACAATGAGCAGTTCTTC.

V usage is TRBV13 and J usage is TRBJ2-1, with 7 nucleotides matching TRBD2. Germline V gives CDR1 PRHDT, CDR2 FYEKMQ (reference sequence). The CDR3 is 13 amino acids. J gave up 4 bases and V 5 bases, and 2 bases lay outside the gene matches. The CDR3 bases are TGTGCCAGCAGCCTGGGGGGGTACAATGAGCAGTTCTTC. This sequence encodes CASSLGGYNEQFF.

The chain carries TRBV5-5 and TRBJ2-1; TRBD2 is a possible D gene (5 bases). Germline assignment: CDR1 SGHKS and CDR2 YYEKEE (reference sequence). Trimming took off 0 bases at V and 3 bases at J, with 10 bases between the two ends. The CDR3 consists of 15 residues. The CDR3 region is CASSLEGDDYNEQFF. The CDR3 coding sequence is TGTGCCAGCAGCTTGGAGGGAGATGACTACAATGAGCAGTTCTTC. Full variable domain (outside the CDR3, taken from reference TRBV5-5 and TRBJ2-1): DAGVTQSPTHLIKTRGQQVTLRCSPISGHKSVSWYQQVLGQGPQFIFQYYEKEERGRGNFPDRFSARQFPNYSSELNVNALLLGDSALYLCASSLEGDDYNEQFFGPGTRLTVL.

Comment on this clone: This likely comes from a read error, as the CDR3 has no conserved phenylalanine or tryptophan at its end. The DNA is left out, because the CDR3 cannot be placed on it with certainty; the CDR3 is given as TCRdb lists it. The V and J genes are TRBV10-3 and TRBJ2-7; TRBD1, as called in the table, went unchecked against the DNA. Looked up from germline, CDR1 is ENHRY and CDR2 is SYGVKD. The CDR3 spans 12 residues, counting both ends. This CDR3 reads CAKMGHRDRDLL.

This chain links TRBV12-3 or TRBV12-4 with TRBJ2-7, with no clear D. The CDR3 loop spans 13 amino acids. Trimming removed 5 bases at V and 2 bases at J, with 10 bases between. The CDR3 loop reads CASSPTITYEQYF. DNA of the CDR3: TGTGCCAGCAGTCCCACTATTACCTACGAGCAGTACTTC.

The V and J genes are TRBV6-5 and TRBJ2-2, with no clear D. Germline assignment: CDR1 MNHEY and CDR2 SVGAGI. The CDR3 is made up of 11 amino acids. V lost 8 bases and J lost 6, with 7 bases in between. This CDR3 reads CASQQAGELFF. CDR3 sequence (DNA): TGTGCCAGCCAACAAGCCGGGGAGCTGTTTTTT.

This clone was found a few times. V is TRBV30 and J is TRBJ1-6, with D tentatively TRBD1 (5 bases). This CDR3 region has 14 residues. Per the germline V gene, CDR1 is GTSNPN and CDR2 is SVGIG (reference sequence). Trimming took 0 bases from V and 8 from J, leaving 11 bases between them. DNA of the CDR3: TGTGCCTGGAGTGTAACGGGGGGTTATTCACCCCTCCACTTT. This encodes CAWSVTGGYSPLHF.

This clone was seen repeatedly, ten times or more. The CDR3 is CASGPYREETQYF. CDR3 coding DNA: TGTGCCAGCGGCCCATACAGGGAAGAGACCCAGTACTTC. This chain links TRBV27 with TRBJ2-5, with D maybe TRBD1 (6 bases). Germline loops: CDR1 MNHEY, CDR2 SMNVEV (reference sequence). V lost 8 bases to trimming and J lost 3 bases, with 13 bases between them. The CDR3 loop spans 13 amino acids.

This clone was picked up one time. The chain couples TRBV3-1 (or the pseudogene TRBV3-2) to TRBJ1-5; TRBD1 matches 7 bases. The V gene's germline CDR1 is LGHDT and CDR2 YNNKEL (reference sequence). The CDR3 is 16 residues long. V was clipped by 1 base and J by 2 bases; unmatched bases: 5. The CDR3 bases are TGTGCCAGCAGCCAAGCCAGTGACAGGGGCAATCAGCCCCAGCATTTT. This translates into CASSQASDRGNQPQHF.

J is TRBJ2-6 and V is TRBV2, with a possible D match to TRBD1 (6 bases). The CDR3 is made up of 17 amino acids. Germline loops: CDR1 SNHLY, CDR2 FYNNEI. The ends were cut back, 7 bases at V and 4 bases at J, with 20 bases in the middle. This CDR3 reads CASNPRTAVGGANVLTF. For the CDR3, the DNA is TGTGCCAGCAACCCTCGGACAGCCGTGGGAGGGGCCAACGTCCTGACTTTC.

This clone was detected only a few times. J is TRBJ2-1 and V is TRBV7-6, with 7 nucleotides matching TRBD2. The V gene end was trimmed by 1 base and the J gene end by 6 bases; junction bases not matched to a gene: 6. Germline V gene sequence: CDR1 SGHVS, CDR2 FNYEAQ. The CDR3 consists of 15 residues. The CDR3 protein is CASSLGGGSSNEQFF. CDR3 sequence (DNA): TGTGCCAGCAGCTTAGGCGGGGGATCTAGCAATGAGCAGTTCTTC.

In nucleotides, the CDR3 is TGTGCCAGTAGTAGTCAGAAGGACAGGGAGTTCTATGGCTACACCTTC. Translating it yields CASSSQKDREFYGYTF. The chain couples TRBV19 to TRBJ1-2, with 8 bases matching TRBD1. The germline gives CDR1 LNHDA, CDR2 SQIVND (reference sequence). V shed 4 bases and J 4 bases; nucleotides not matched to a gene: 11. This CDR3 contains 16 residues. Drawing the rest from reference TRBV19 and TRBJ1-2, the complete variable domain is DGGITQSPKYLFRKEGQNVTLSCEQNLNHDAMYWYRQDPGQGLRLIYYSQIVNDFQKGDIAEGYSVSREKKESFPLTVTSAQKNPTAFYLCASSSQKDREFYGYTFGSGTRLTVV.

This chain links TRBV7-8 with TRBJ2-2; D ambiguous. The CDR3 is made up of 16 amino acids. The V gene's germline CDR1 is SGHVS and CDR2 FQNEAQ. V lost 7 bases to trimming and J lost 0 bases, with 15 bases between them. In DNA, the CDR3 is TGTGCCAGCACCCCCGTGCTTGGAGCGAACACCGGGGAGCTGTTTTTT. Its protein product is CASTPVLGANTGELFF.

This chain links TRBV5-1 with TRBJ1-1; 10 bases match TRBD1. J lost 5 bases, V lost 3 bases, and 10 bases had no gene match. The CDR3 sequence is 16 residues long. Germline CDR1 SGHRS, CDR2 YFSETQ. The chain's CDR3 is CASSSPTGGRRTEAFF. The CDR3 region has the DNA TGCGCCAGCAGCTCACCGACAGGGGGCCGGAGGACTGAAGCTTTCTTT.

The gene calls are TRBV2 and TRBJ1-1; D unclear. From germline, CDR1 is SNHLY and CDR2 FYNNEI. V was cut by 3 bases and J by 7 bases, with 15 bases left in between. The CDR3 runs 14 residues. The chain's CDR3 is CASSDIGSPFEAFF. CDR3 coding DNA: TGTGCCAGCAGTGATATCGGTAGCCCATTTGAAGCTTTCTTT.

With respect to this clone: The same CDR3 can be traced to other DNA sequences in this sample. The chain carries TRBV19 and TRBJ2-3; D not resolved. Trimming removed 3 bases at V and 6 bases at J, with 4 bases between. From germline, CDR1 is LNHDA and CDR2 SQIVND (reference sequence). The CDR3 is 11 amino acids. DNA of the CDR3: TGTGCCAGTAGTATCGAGGATACGCAGTATTTT. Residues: CASSIEDTQYF.